The sequence of this T cell receptor beta chain was determined in a study of blood T cell repertoires in COVID-19. Looked up from germline, CDR1 is KGHSH and CDR2 is LQKENI. V gave up 2 bases and J gave up 5 bases; unmatched junction bases: 7. The CDR3 has 16 amino acids. Original processing notes: Reference gene primer amplification in the assay estimated nucleated cell counts. Produced via immunoSEQ multiplex PCR; TCRdb's table is partial and in-frame only. Clone size and V and J calls were adopted from that table, with D and trimming inferred from the DNA. The repertoire holds fewer than 250,000 clones, with about 88% as singletons.

The sequence came from a man between 65 and 85 years old with acute or convalescent COVID-19. The sequencing input was peripheral blood. J is TRBJ2-3 and V is TRBV18; TRBD2 matches 10 bases. CDR3 region: CASSPRTSGVQDTQYF. The CDR3 DNA reads as TGTGCCAGCTCACCAAGGACTAGCGGAGTACAAGATACGCAGTATTTT.